A single sample gave rise to the 30 T cell receptor beta chains below, sequenced in a study of T cells in Graves' hyperthyroidism and ophthalmopathy. Researchers amplified the TCR beta CDR3 regions from RNA transcripts. A first-round RT-PCR of the TCR CDR3 used the HTBI primer set. TCRdb ran MiXCR on the multiplex PCR reads and lists one entry per CDR3 protein. The sample lists around 450,000 distinct CDR3 sequences; roughly 13% were seen once. The sequenced sample was blood. These receptors were obtained from a woman younger than 35 with Graves' hyperthyroidism.

Ten or more counts support this clonotype. V and J are TRBV6-2 or TRBV6-3 and TRBJ1-1, with no clear D. The CDR3 has 14 residues. Trimming pared 1 base from V and 0 bases from J, leaving 6 bases between. Germline CDR1 and CDR2: MNHEY and SVGEGT. The DNA of the CDR3 is TGTGCCAGCAGTTACTTGGAGCTGAACACTGAAGCTTTCTTT. Translating it yields CASSYLELNTEAFF.

This chain's CDR3 is CASTRRGDSPSSGNTIYF. The DNA of the CDR3 is TGTGCCAGCACCAGAAGGGGAGACAGCCCCAGCTCTGGAAACACCATATATTTT. The chain combines TRBV12-3 or TRBV12-4 with TRBJ1-3; D might be TRBD1 (5 bases). This CDR3 has 18 amino acids. The V end was cut by 7 bases, the J end by 0 bases, with 22 bases between.

The rearrangement uses TRBV6-1 and TRBJ2-3, with TRBD2 identical over 13 bases. This CDR3 contains 16 residues. The V gene's germline CDR1 is MNHNS and CDR2 SASEGT. Unmatched junction bases numbered 3, after V lost 2 bases and J lost 4 bases. The CDR3 DNA follows: TGTGCCAGCAGTGAACTGGGACTAGCGGGATCAGATACGCAGTATTTT. Encoded protein: CASSELGLAGSDTQYF.

This clonotype was seen ten or more times. The chain is built from TRBV20-1 and TRBJ1-1; maybe TRBD1 (5 bases). This CDR3 has 11 amino acids. Trimming took 5 bases from V and 3 from J, leaving 7 bases between them. Germline V CDR1 and CDR2: DFQATT, SNEGSKA (reference sequence). CDR3 sequence: CSAGGDTEAFF. CDR3 sequence (DNA): TGCAGTGCTGGGGGGGACACTGAAGCTTTCTTT.

The rearrangement joins TRBV28 to TRBJ1-5, with D possibly being TRBD1 (5 bases). Germline loops: CDR1 MDHEN, CDR2 SYDVKM. Trimming pared 6 bases from V and 6 bases from J, leaving 12 bases between. There are 13 residues in the CDR3. CDR3 sequence (DNA): TGTGCCAGCAGGGGACCATACAGTCAGCCCCAGCATTTT. Its translation is CASRGPYSQPQHF.

This clonotype was picked up many times. This sequence joins TRBV6-1 and TRBJ2-7; no clear D gene. Germline V gene lookup returns CDR1 MNHNS and CDR2 SASEGT. The V end was cut by 6 bases, the J end by 0 bases, with 12 bases between. The CDR3 sequence is 14 residues long. CDR3 DNA: TGTGCCAGCAGAACCAAAAGAGGCTCCTACGAGCAGTACTTC. It is translated as CASRTKRGSYEQYF.

Many counts were recorded for this clonotype. This chain uses TRBV5-1 with TRBJ2-7, with D tentatively TRBD2 (5 bases). Germline CDR1 and CDR2: SGHRS and YFSETQ. V gave up 3 bases and J gave up 4 bases, with 17 bases separating them. This CDR3 comprises 15 residues. CDR3 in DNA: TGCGCCAGCAGCTCCGAGTCAGCGGCCGCATACGAGCAGTACTTC. Protein sequence: CASSSESAAAYEQYF.

V usage is TRBV28 and J usage is TRBJ2-7; 7 bases align to TRBD2. Per the germline V gene, CDR1 is MDHEN and CDR2 is SYDVKM. This CDR3 is 14 amino acids long. The V segment lost 7 bases and the J segment 5 bases; nucleotides outside the gene matches: 11. The CDR3 region has the DNA TGTGCCAGCACCCGGACTAGTAGTACCGACGAGCAGTACTTC. As protein: CASTRTSSTDEQYF. The full variable domain, with the rest looked up from reference TRBV28 and TRBJ2-7, is DVKVTQSSRYLVKRTGEKVFLECVQDMDHENMFWYRQDPGLGLRLIYFSYDVKMKEKGDIPEGYSVSREKKERFSLILESASTNQTSMYLCASTRTSSTDEQYFGPGTRLTVT.

This clonotype was seen ten or more times. The chain uses TRBV6-2 or TRBV6-3 and TRBJ2-3; a possible D gene is TRBD2 (6 bases). Trimming stripped 0 bases from V and 4 bases from J, with 20 bases between. The CDR3 sequence is 18 residues long. Germline CDR1 is MNHEY and CDR2 is SVGEGT. The CDR3: CASSYSRRVPHSADTQYF. The DNA of the CDR3 is TGTGCCAGCAGTTACTCGAGGAGGGTCCCCCACAGCGCAGATACGCAGTATTTT.

This clonotype occurred many times. V gene TRBV3-1 combines with J gene TRBJ1-2; the D gene is possibly TRBD1 (5 bases). V lost 4 bases to trimming and J lost 8 bases, with 20 bases between them. There are 15 residues in the CDR3. Germline V CDR1 and CDR2: LGHDT, YNNKEL (reference sequence). The CDR3 loop is CASSLYLTGTSGYTF. In DNA, the CDR3 is TGTGCCAGCAGCCTCTATCTAACCGGGACCTCGGGCTACACCTTC.

This clonotype was picked up many times. The CDR3 protein is CASSTGQMNTEAFF. The DNA for the CDR3 is TGTGCCAGCAGTACTGGACAGATGAACACTGAAGCTTTCTTT. The chain carries TRBV2 and TRBJ1-1; D is perhaps TRBD1 (6 bases). The CDR3 spans 14 residues. V was cut by 5 bases and J by 0 bases, with 10 bases left in between. Germline CDR1 SNHLY, CDR2 FYNNEI. Together with reference TRBV2 and TRBJ1-1, the CDR3 gives the full variable domain: EPEVTQTPSHQVTQMGQEVILRCVPISNHLYFYWYRQILGQKVEFLVSFYNNEISEKSEIFDDQFSVERPDGSNFTLKIRSTKLEDSAMYFCASSTGQMNTEAFFGQGTRLTVV.

The chain recombines TRBV11-2 with TRBJ1-2; 9 bases are shared with TRBD1. J gave up 7 bases and V 3 bases, and 9 bases lay outside the gene matches. The germline CDR1 and CDR2 sequences are SGHAT and FQNNGV. This CDR3 region has 15 residues. In DNA form, the CDR3 reads TGTGCCAGCAGCTTGTCCGGGACAGGGATGGGTGGCTACACCTTC. It translates to CASSLSGTGMGGYTF.

This clonotype was observed a handful of times. The J gene is TRBJ2-1, the V gene TRBV3-1, with 7 bases aligning to TRBD2. CDR3 length: 17 residues. The germline gives CDR1 LGHDT, CDR2 YNNKEL (reference sequence). The V and J ends lost 0 bases and 8 bases, in that order; junction bases with no gene match: 13. CDR3 residues: CASSQDRPAGERDEQFF. In DNA, the CDR3 is TGTGCCAGCAGCCAAGATCGTCCCGCGGGAGAAAGGGATGAGCAGTTCTTC.

At least ten counts were recorded for this clonotype. CDR3 sequence (DNA): TGTGCTACCGGACAGGGGACGACATTGGAGCAGTTCTTC. This gives the protein CATGQGTTLEQFF. The chain joins TRBV12-3 or TRBV12-4 to TRBJ2-1, with TRBD1 matching 9 bases. This CDR3 comprises 13 residues.

This clonotype appeared many times. V usage is TRBV9 and J usage is TRBJ1-2; D is undetermined. The CDR3 is 13 residues long. Germline CDR1 SGDLS, CDR2 YYNGEE. V shed 0 bases and J shed 4 bases, with 7 bases lying between them. The CDR3 bases are TGTGCCAGCAGCGTAGGGCTGTCCTATGGCTACACCTTC. This sequence encodes CASSVGLSYGYTF.

This clonotype was seen ten or more times. The rearrangement uses TRBV27 and TRBJ2-7, with D uncertain. The CDR3 length is 13 residues. Germline CDR1 reads MNHEY; CDR2 reads SMNVEV (reference sequence). V lost 3 bases to trimming and J lost 6 bases, with 12 bases between them. CDR3 DNA sequence: TGTGCCAGCAGTTTTTCGGCTCTGGGCGAGCAGTACTTC. This translates into CASSFSALGEQYF.

The chain carries TRBV29-1 and TRBJ1-1, with D possibly TRBD1 on 5 matching bases. CDR3 length equals 10 residues. Germline lookup yields CDR1 SQVTM and CDR2 ANQGSEA. DNA of the CDR3: TGCAGGCTAGGGACTGTTGAAGCTTTCTTT. Translating it yields CRLGTVEAFF.

There are many counts of this clonotype. The rearrangement links TRBV28 to TRBJ2-3, with 11 bases that match TRBD2. The CDR3 is 17 residues long. Germline lookup yields CDR1 MDHEN and CDR2 SYDVKM. The V and J ends lost 4 bases and 6 bases, in that order; junction bases with no gene match: 12. CDR3 DNA: TGTGCCAGCAGTTCCACGGGACTAGCGGACCCCCGGGATACGCAGTATTTT. Translation: CASSSTGLADPRDTQYF.

Only a few counts were recorded for this clonotype. V is TRBV20-1 and J is TRBJ1-1; the match to TRBD1 covers 7 bases. The trim removed 3 bases at V and 4 bases at J, leaving 2 bases unmatched. Looked up from germline, CDR1 is DFQATT and CDR2 is SNEGSKA (reference sequence). This CDR3 has 12 residues. This CDR3 is CSASTGATEAFF. The CDR3 DNA reads TGCAGTGCTAGTACAGGGGCCACTGAAGCTTTCTTT.

This clonotype was seen many times. The V gene is TRBV27, the J gene TRBJ2-3, with TRBD1 as a possible D gene (6 bases). The germline V and J ends were trimmed by 2 bases and 9 bases, with 12 bases remaining between them. This CDR3 region has 13 residues. Germline CDR1 MNHEY, CDR2 SMNVEV (reference sequence). The CDR3 bases are TGTGCCAGCAGTTTAGGGGGCCCGAGGACGCAGTATTTT. Residues: CASSLGGPRTQYF.

This clonotype appeared a few times. CDR3 sequence reads: CAWSNLEAGAFQETQYF. CDR3 in DNA: TGTGCCTGGAGTAACCTAGAAGCTGGGGCTTTCCAAGAGACCCAGTACTTC. This chain links TRBV30 with TRBJ2-5; D is perhaps TRBD1 (5 bases). Deletions cut 2 bases from V and 1 base from J, with 20 bases between. Germline V gene lookup returns CDR1 GTSNPN and CDR2 SVGIG (reference sequence). The CDR3 totals 17 residues. The full variable domain, completed using reference TRBV30 and TRBJ2-5, is SQTIHQWPATLVQPVGSPLSLECTVEGTSNPNLYWYRQAAGRGLQLLFYSVGIGQISSEVPQNLSASRPQDRQFILSSKKLLLSDSGFYLCAWSNLEAGAFQETQYFGPGTRLLVL.

This clonotype was seen many times. V is TRBV5-1 and J is TRBJ1-1; D remains unclear. The germline CDR1 and CDR2 sequences are SGHRS and YFSETQ. Trimming cost V 0 bases and J 7 bases, with 16 bases left between them. The CDR3 is 15 amino acids. The CDR3 sequence: CASSLADGVLLEAFF. CDR3 DNA sequence: TGCGCCAGCAGCTTGGCCGACGGGGTCCTCCTTGAAGCTTTCTTT.

This chain uses TRBV19 with TRBJ2-1; 11 nucleotides align to TRBD1. The CDR3 length is 15 residues. Germline-derived CDR1 and CDR2 are LNHDA and SQIVND (reference sequence). V lost 2 bases to trimming and J lost 8 bases; unmatched junction nucleotides: 5. CDR3 nucleotide sequence: TGTGCCAGTAGTATAAGGGGACAGGGGGGAGATGAGCAGTTCTTC. Its translation is CASSIRGQGGDEQFF.

This clonotype was counted many times. The rearrangement links TRBV20-1 to TRBJ2-5; no clear D. With 5 bases removed from V and 5 bases from J, the gap between germline ends came to 12 bases. Germline V gene lookup returns CDR1 DFQATT and CDR2 SNEGSKA (reference sequence). This CDR3 comprises 12 residues. The CDR3 coding sequence is TGCAGTGCTCTCCGACCTGGCGAGACCCAGTACTTC. Protein product: CSALRPGETQYF.

V and J are TRBV19 and TRBJ1-3, with D possibly TRBD1 on 6 matching bases. Per germline, CDR1 LNHDA and CDR2 SQIVND (reference sequence). The CDR3 contains 16 residues. The V and J ends lost 3 bases and 0 bases respectively, with 12 bases between them. CDR3 residues: CASSITGTSSGNTIYF. In DNA form, the CDR3 reads TGTGCCAGTAGTATCACAGGGACGAGCTCTGGAAACACCATATATTTT.

The table lists this clonotype with many counts. The V call is TRBV11-2, the J call TRBJ2-4; 14 bases are a match to TRBD2. Trimming removed 5 bases from V and 6 bases from J; junction bases left unmatched: 9. The germline V gene encodes CDR1 SGHAT and CDR2 FQNNGV. This CDR3 is built from 17 residues. The CDR3 nucleotides read TGTGCCAGCAGCCGCCGACTAGCGGGAGGGACCCTAAACATTCAGTACTTC. As protein: CASSRRLAGGTLNIQYF.

This clonotype was detected many times. J is TRBJ1-2 and V is TRBV12-3 or TRBV12-4; D is ambiguous. This CDR3 has 15 residues. V lost 6 bases and J 0 bases, leaving 14 bases between the germline ends. CDR3 nucleotide sequence: TGTGCCAGCAGCCCCCGGGGTGCGTCTAACTATGGCTACACCTTC. Amino acid sequence: CASSPRGASNYGYTF.

This clonotype was seen a few times. The chain combines TRBV5-1 with TRBJ2-5; 8 bases fit TRBD1. Trimming cost V 4 bases and J 5 bases; bases outside gene matches: 4. CDR3 size: 13 residues. CDR1 and CDR2 from the germline V gene are SGHRS and YFSETQ. CDR3 residues: CASSGTGWETQYF. As DNA, the CDR3 is TGCGCCAGCAGCGGGACAGGATGGGAGACCCAGTACTTC. Full variable domain (remainder filled in from reference TRBV5-1 and TRBJ2-5): KAGVTQTPRYLIKTRGQQVTLSCSPISGHRSVSWYQQTPGQGLQFLFEYFSETQRNKGNFPGRFSGRQFSNSRSEMNVSTLELGDSALYLCASSGTGWETQYFGPGTRLLVL.

V is TRBV5-6 and J is TRBJ2-2; D uncertain. V lost 4 bases and J lost 5, with 12 bases in between. The CDR3 is 14 amino acids. CDR1 SGHDT and CDR2 YYEEEE come from the germline V gene. CDR3 region: CASSADLGTGELFF. As DNA, the CDR3 is TGTGCCAGCAGCGCTGACCTAGGGACCGGGGAGCTGTTTTTT.

For this clonotype: One base away lies a much larger clone, so this may be a sequencing read error. The gene calls are TRBV6-1 and TRBJ2-3; D not certain. CDR3 length: 12 amino acids. V was shortened by 4 bases and J by 6 bases, with 8 bases between the two germline ends. Germline V CDR1 and CDR2: MNHNS, SASEGT. CDR3 in amino acids: CASSGSGDTQYF. The CDR3, as DNA: TGTGCCAGCAGTGGGTCCGGGGATACGCAGTATTTT.